The following is a T cell receptor beta chain sequence with its context. Its antigen is currently unknown. Other DNA sequences in the same sample also yield this CDR3. Germline V CDR1 and CDR2: SGHTA, FQGTGA. The CDR3 runs 14 residues. Trimming removed 3 bases at V and 0 bases at J, with 6 bases between. Sequenced by immunoSEQ multiplex PCR; TCRdb stores in-frame clones only, minus some. The table has about 24,000 clones, roughly 87% seen once. This sample is drawn from a study of T cells in localized non-small cell lung cancer. Study-wide findings and caveats: The study detected a median roughly 57 of the top 100 tumor clones in adjacent lung.

This sequence joins TRBV7-3 and TRBJ2-1; D not certain. This TCR was sampled from a male donor aged 60 or over with stage I squamous cell lung carcinoma. Sequenced here: peripheral blood, sampled before any cancer treatment. The CDR3 reads CASSLGSSYNEQFF. The CDR3 coding sequence is TGTGCCAGCAGCTTGGGAAGCTCCTACAATGAGCAGTTCTTC.